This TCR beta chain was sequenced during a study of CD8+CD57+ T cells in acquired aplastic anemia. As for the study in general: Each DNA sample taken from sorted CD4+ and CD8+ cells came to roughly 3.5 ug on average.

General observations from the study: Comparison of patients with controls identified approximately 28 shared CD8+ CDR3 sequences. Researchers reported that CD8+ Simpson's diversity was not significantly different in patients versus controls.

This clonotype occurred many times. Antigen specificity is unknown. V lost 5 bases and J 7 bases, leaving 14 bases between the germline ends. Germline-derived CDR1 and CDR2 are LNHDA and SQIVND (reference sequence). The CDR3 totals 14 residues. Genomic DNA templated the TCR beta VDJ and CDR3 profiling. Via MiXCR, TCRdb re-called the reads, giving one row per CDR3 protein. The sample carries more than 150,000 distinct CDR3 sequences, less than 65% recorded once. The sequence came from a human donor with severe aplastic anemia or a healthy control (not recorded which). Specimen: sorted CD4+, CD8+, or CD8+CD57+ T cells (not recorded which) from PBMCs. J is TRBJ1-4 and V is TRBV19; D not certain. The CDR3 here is CASSPRVASEKLFF. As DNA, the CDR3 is TGTGCCAGTAGTCCGAGGGTGGCGAGTGAAAAACTGTTTTTT.